Given below is one TCR beta chain in context. Its antigen remains unidentified. The data were obtained in a study of cytomegalovirus exposure and HLA in healthy donors. Findings and caveats of the study: The dataset shows that most TCR sequences were rare, while some public TCRs occurred in many donors. Later on, an analysis showed TCR association rates differing by HLA locus, with DRB1 the most and HLA-C the fewest.

60 Vbeta and 13 Jbeta primers were used in PCR. In the source study's methods: As a later analysis found, there were 80 million or so unique TCR beta chains, of which around 10 million were shared. The assay was immunoSEQ multiplex PCR, and TCRdb's table has in-frame clones only and misses some. V, J and clone size are those of that table, while D and trimming were read from the DNA. The table includes around 120,000 clones, 65% to 75% detected once. Whereas donors were nominally healthy upon sampling, unrecorded immune exposures were probable. Germline loops: CDR1 SGHRS, CDR2 YFSETQ. The CDR3 is made up of 11 amino acids. V gave up 7 bases and J gave up 2 bases; unmatched junction bases: 0.

The gene calls are TRBV5-1 and TRBJ2-7, with 7 nucleotides matching TRBD2. The sequence was collected from a man between 40 and 49 years old in good health and CMV-seropositive. Sample: PBMCs. CDR3 loop: CASAGAYEQYF. The CDR3 bases are TGCGCCAGCGCGGGAGCCTACGAGCAGTACTTC.